These T cell receptor beta chains were read from a single sample in a study of T-cell memory formation after mild COVID-19. One entry per CDR3 protein, called by TCRdb with MiXCR from the 5' RACE reads. The sample records roughly 340,000 distinct CDR3 sequences, approximately 16% being singletons. The sequencing sample was made of PBMCs or a T cell subset sorted from them (not recorded which). The receptors originated from a man in his late teens or twenties who had mild COVID-19 (a few samples of this study predate the infection). Cell type and time point are not known. The CDR3 runs from the conserved cysteine through the conserved F or W. D genes are given only for firm matches. Clone size is not always given. Where it is, it says once, few, many or a class for expanded clones.

abundance	v_gene	d_gene	j_gene	CDR3nt	CDR3aa
.	TRBV5-6	.	TRBJ1-1	TGTGCCAGCAGAACGACAGATAAGGCAACTGAAGCTTTCTTT	CASRTTDKATEAFF
few	TRBV7-2	.	TRBJ1-1	TGTGCCAGCAGCTTAGTCGCCATTAGTCTAGGGAACACTGAAGCTTTCTTT	CASSLVAISLGNTEAFF
few	TRBV2	TRBD1	TRBJ2-7	TGTGCCAGCAGTGAAGCAGGGCGGGGACAGGGGGCGTACGAGCAGTACTTC	CASSEAGRGQGAYEQYF
.	TRBV7-2	.	TRBJ2-7	TGTGCCAGCAGCCTAATGGGGAACGAGCAGTACTTC	CASSLMGNEQYF
.	TRBV3-1	.	TRBJ1-1	TGTGCCAGCAGCCAATGGGCCTCTGAAGCTTTCTTT	CASSQWASEAFF
few	TRBV29-1	TRBD1	TRBJ1-2	TGCAGCGCATCCGACAGGGTTAACTATGGCTACACCTTC	CSASDRVNYGYTF
.	TRBV5-6	.	TRBJ1-1	TGTGCCAGCAGCCCGGGTTTTGCTGAAGCTTTCTTT	CASSPGFAEAFF
.	TRBV6-6	.	TRBJ2-5	TGTGCCAGCAGTCCCTGGGAGGTAGCGGAATACCAAGAGACCCAGTACTTC	CASSPWEVAEYQETQYF
.	TRBV4-3	TRBD1	TRBJ1-2	TGCGCCAGCACCGCAAAGGACAGGGTCGGTGGCTACACCTTC	CASTAKDRVGGYTF
many	TRBV7-9	.	TRBJ2-1	TGTGCCAGCAGCTTAGTACCAGGGCCAGGCAATGAGCAGTTCTTC	CASSLVPGPGNEQFF
few	TRBV20-1	TRBD2	TRBJ2-5	TGCAGTGCTAGGGGACTAGCCATATCGTCGGCCCAGGAGACCCAGTACTTC	CSARGLAISSAQETQYF
few	TRBV7-9	TRBD1	TRBJ1-2	TGTGCCAGCAGCTTTTCATCAGGGGGCGCTTGGGGCTACACCTTC	CASSFSSGGAWGYTF
few	TRBV27	TRBD1	TRBJ1-1	TGTGCCAGCAGTACGACAGGGACCACTGAAGCTTTCTTT	CASSTTGTTEAFF
.	TRBV29-1	TRBD2	TRBJ2-5	TGCAGCGCCCTATCAGGTGGGGGAGGGGAGACCCAGTACTTC	CSALSGGGGETQYF
.	TRBV10-1	.	TRBJ2-7	TGCGCCAGCAGTGAGTTCAAGAGCGGGTTGAGCTACGAGCAGTACTTC	CASSEFKSGLSYEQYF
few	TRBV6-2/TRBV6-3	TRBD2	TRBJ2-5	TGTGCCAGCAGTTACTCCCGGACTAGCGGGCCTCAAGAGACCCAGTACTTC	CASSYSRTSGPQETQYF